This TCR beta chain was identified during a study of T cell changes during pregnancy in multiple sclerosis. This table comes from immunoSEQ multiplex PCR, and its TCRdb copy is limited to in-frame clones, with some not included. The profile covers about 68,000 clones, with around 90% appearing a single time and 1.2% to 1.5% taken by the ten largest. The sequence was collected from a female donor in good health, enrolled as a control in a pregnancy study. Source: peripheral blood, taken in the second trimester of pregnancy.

CDR3: CASSWGQGDTGELFF. Written as DNA, the CDR3 is TGTGCCAGCAGCTGGGGACAGGGGGACACCGGGGAGCTGTTTTTT. The rearrangement joins TRBV27 to TRBJ2-2; 11 bases match TRBD1. Unmatched junction bases numbered 3, after V lost 6 bases and J lost 3 bases. Germline V gene lookup returns CDR1 MNHEY and CDR2 SMNVEV (reference sequence). This CDR3 region has 15 residues.